This TCR beta chain was observed in a study of cytomegalovirus exposure and HLA in healthy donors. V was pared by 1 base and J by 1 base, with 12 bases between. The V gene's germline CDR1 is SGHRS and CDR2 YFSETQ. The CDR3 has 16 amino acids. PCR used 60 Vbeta primers and 13 Jbeta primers. Only in-frame clones appear in the TCRdb table, and some are missing; sequencing was by immunoSEQ multiplex PCR. The sample carries 60,000 or so clones, about 72% recorded once. Study-wide results and limits: There were several of the most significant clusters that appeared linked to common viral pathogens in a later analysis. Presence/absence analyses assumed roughly uniform sequencing depth across donors, which may not hold. It was approximately 160 TCR beta chains that were listed as cytomegalovirus-associated.

Worth noting for this clone: What it binds is unknown.

Material: PBMCs. The TCR comes from a man aged 45-65 years in good health and CMV-seropositive. The V gene is TRBV5-1, the J gene TRBJ2-1; D remains unclear. CDR3 amino acids: CASSLSLARSYNEQFF. The DNA of the CDR3 is TGCGCCAGCAGCTTGAGTCTGGCGCGGTCCTACAATGAGCAGTTCTTC.